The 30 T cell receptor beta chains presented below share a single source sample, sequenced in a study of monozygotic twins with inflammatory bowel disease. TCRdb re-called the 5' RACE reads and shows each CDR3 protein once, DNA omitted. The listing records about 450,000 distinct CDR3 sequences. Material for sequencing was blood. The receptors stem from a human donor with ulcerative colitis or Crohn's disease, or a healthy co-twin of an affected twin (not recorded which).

CDR3 protein: CASSQDFGGPQHF. The gene calls are TRBV4-1 and TRBJ1-5. Germline V gene lookup returns CDR1 MGHRA and CDR2 YSYEKL. This CDR3 region has 13 residues.

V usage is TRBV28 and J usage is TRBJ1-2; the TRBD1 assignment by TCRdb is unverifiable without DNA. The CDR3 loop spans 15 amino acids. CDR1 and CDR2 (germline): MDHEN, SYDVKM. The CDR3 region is CASSSGQGGGYGYTF.

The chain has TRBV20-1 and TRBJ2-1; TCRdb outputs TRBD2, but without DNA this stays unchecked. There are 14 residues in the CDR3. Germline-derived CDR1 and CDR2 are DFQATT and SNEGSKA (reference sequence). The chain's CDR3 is CSAGRTSATNEQFF.

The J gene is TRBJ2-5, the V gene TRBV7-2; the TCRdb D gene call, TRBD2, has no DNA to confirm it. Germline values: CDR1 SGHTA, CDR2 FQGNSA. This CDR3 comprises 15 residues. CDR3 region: CASSLSGRAEETQYF.

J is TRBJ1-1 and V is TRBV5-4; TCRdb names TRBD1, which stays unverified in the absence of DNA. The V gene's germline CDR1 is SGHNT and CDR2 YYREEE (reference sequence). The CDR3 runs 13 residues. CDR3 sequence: CASSPDRYQEAFF.

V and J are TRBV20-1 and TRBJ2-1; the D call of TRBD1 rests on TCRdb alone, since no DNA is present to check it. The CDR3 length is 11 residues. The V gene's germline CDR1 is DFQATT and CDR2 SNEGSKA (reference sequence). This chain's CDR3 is CSALRTERAIF.

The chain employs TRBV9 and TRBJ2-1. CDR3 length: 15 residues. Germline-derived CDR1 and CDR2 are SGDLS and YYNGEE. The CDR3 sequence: CASSAEGGTYNEQFF.

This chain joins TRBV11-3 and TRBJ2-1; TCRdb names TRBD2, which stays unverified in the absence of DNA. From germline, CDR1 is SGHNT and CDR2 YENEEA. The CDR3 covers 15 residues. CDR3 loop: CASSLDRTSGDEQFF.

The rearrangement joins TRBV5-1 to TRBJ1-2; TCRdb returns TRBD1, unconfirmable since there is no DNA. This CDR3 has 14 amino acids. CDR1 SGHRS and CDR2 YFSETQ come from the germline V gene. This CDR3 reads CASSVQGARDGYTF.

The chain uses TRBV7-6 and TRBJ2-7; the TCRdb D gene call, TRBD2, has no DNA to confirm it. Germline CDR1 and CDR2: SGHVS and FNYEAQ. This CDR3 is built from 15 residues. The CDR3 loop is CASSPTKAGAYEQYF.

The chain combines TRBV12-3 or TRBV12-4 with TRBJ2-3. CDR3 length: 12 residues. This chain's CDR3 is CASSSHGDTQYF.

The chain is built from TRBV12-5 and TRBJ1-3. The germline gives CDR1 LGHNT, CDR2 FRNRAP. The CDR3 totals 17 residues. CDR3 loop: CASGLSRTTDVGNTIYF.

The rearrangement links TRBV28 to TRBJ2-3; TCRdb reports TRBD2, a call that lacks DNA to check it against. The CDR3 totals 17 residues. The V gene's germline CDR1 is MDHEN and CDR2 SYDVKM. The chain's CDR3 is CASSLFGGGRDQDTQYF.

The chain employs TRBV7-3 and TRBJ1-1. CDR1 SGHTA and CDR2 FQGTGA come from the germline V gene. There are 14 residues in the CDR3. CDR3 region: CASSLRREDTEAFF.

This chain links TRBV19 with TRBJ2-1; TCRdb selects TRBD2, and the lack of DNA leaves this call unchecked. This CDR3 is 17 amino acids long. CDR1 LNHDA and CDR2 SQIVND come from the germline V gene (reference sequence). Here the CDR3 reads CASSIIATSGARDEQFF.

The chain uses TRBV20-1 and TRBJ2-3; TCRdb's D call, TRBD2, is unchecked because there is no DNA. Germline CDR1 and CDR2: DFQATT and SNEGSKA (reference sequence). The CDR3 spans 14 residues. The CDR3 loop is CSARFQREGGTQYF.

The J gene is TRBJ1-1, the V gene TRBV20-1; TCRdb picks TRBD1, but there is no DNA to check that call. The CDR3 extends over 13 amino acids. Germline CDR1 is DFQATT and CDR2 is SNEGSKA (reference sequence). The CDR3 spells CSAIGAGNTEAFF.

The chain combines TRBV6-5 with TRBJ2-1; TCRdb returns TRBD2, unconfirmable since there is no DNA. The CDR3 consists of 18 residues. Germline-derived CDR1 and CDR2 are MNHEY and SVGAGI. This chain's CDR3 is CASIMGLGASGQYNEQFF.

CDR3 residues: CASIDDRLASNQPQHF. The chain combines TRBV12-3 or TRBV12-4 with TRBJ1-5. The CDR3 length is 16 residues.

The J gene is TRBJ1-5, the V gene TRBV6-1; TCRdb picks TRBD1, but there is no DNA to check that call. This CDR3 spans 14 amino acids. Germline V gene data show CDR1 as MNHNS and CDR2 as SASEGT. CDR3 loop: CASRQTGRNQPQHF.

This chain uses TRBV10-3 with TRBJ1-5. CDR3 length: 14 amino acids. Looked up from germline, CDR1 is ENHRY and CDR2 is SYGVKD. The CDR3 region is CAISETRSNQPQHF.

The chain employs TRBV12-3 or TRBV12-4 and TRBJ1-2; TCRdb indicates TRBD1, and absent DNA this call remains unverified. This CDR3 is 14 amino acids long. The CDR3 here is CTSSFLDRRGGYTF.

The CDR3 loop is CATSRVTGLAGGNEQFF. The rearrangement links TRBV15 to TRBJ2-1; as DNA is missing, the TRBD1 call by TCRdb cannot be tested. CDR1 LNHNV and CDR2 YYDKDF come from the germline V gene (reference sequence). This CDR3 has 17 amino acids.

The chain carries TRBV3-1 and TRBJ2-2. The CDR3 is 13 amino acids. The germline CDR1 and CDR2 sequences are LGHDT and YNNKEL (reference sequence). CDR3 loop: CASSQVTEEGLFF.

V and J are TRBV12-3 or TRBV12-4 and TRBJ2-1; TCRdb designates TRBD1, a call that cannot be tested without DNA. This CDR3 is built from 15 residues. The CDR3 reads CASSLVGGPYNEQFF.

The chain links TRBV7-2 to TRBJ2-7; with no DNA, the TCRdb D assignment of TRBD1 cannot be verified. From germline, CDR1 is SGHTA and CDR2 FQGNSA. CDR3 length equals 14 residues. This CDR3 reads CASSLAAGAYEQYF.

Here the CDR3 reads CASSLSTGWGTEAFF. The rearrangement uses TRBV11-2 and TRBJ1-1. From germline, CDR1 is SGHAT and CDR2 FQNNGV. This CDR3 is built from 15 residues.

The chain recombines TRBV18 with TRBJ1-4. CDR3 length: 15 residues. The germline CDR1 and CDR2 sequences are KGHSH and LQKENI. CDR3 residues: CASSPQGTTNEKLFF.

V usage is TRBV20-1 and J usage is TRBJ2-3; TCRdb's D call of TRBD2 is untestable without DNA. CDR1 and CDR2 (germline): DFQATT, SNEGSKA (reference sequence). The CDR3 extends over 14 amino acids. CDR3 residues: CSACPSGRTDTQYF.

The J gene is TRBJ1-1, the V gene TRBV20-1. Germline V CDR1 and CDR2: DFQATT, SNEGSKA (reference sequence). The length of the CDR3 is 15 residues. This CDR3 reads CSARDLGRTNTEAFF.